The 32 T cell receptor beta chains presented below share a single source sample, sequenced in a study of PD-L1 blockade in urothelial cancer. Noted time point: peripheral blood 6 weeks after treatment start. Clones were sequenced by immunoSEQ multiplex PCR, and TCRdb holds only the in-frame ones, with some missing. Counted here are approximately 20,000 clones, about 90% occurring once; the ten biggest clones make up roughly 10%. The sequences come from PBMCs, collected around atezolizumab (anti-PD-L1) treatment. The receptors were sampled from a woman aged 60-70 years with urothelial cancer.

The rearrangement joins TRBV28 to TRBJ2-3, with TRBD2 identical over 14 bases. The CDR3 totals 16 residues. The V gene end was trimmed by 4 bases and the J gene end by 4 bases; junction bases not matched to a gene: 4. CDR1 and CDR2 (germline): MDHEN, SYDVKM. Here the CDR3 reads CASSWTSGGSSDTQYF. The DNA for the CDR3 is TGTGCCAGCAGTTGGACTAGCGGGGGGAGTTCAGATACGCAGTATTTT.

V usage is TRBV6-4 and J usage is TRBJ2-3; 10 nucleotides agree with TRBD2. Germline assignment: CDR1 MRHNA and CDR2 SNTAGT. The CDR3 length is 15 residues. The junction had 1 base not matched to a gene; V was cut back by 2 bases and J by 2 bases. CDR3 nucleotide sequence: TGTGCCAGCAGTGACAGCGGGGGGGCCACAGATACGCAGTATTTT. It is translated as CASSDSGGATDTQYF.

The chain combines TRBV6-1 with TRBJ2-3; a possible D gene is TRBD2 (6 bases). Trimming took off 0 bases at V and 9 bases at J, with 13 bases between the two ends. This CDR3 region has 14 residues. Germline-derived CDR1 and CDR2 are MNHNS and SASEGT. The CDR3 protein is CASSEAQGGGTQYF. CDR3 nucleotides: TGTGCCAGCAGTGAAGCGCAGGGAGGTGGGACGCAGTATTTT.

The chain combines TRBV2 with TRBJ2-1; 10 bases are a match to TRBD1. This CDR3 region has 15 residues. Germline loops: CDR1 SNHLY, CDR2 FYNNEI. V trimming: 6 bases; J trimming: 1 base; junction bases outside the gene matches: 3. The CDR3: CASSGQGGSYNEQFF. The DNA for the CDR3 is TGTGCCAGCAGCGGACAGGGGGGGTCCTACAATGAGCAGTTCTTC.

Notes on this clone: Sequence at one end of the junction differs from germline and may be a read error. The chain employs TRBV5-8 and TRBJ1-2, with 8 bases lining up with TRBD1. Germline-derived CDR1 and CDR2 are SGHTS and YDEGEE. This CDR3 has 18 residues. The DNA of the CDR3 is TGTGCCAGCAGCTTGGAATTCGGACAGGGTTCGTCTAAGTATGGCTACACCTTC. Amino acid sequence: CASSLEFGQGSSKYGYTF.

The CDR3 DNA reads TGTGCCAGCAGCGACCCTAGCGGTGTCCGCGAGCAGTACTTC. This codes for CASSDPSGVREQYF. This rearrangement joins TRBV7-9 to TRBJ2-7, with 7 bases lining up with TRBD2. The J segment lost 6 bases and the V segment lost 5 bases, leaving 10 bases of the junction unmatched. Germline lookup yields CDR1 SEHNR and CDR2 FQNEAQ (reference sequence). This CDR3 region has 14 residues.

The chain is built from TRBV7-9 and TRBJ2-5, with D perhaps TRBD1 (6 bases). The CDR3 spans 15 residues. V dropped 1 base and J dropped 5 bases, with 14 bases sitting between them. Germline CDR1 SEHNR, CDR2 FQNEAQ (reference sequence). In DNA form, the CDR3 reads TGTGCCAGCAGCTTAGGAAGAGGGGGTGGTGAGACCCAGTACTTC. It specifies CASSLGRGGGETQYF.

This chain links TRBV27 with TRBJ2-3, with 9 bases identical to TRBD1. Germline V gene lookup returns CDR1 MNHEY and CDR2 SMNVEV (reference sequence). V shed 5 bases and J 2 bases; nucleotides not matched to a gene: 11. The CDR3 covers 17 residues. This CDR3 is CASSTVRQGGVTDTQYF. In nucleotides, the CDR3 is TGTGCCAGCAGTACCGTCCGACAGGGGGGGGTCACAGATACGCAGTATTTT.

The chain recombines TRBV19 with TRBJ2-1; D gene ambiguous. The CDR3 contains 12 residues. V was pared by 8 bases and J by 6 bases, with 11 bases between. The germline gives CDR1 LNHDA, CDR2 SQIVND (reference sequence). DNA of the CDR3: TGTGCCAGTTCCGGTCGGGTCAATGAGCAGTTCTTC. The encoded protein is CASSGRVNEQFF.

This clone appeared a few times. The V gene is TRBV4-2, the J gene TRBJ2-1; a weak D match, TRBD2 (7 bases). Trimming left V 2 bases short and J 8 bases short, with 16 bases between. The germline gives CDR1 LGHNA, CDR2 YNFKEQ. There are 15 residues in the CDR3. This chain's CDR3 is CASSQSEGGYDEQFF. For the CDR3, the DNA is TGTGCCAGCAGCCAATCGGAGGGGGGGTACGATGAGCAGTTCTTC.

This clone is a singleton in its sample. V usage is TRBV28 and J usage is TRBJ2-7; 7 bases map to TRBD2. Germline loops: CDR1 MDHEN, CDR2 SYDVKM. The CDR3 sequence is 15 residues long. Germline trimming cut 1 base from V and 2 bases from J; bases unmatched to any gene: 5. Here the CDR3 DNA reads TGTGCCAGCAGTTTATCCGCTAGCGGAGCCTACGAGCAGTACTTC. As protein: CASSLSASGAYEQYF.

The CDR3 here is CSVSGGQRPSSYNEQFF. CDR3 nucleotides: TGCAGCGTATCGGGGGGCCAGCGACCTTCATCCTACAATGAGCAGTTCTTC. This rearrangement joins TRBV29-1 to TRBJ2-1; tentative D call: TRBD2 (7 bases). Deletions cut 6 bases from V and 1 base from J, with 22 bases between. Germline CDR1 SQVTM, CDR2 ANQGSEA. This CDR3 is 17 amino acids long.

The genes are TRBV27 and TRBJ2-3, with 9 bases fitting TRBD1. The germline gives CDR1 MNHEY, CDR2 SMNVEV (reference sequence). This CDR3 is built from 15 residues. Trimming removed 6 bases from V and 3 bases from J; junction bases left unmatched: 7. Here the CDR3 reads CASRRRDRVTDTQYF. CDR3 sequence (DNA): TGTGCCAGCAGGCGCCGGGACAGGGTGACAGATACGCAGTATTTT.

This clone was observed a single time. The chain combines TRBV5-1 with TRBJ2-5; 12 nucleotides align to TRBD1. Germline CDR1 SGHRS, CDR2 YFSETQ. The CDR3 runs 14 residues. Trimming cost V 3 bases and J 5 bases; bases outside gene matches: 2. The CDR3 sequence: CASSSGTGGETQYF. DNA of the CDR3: TGCGCCAGCAGCTCGGGGACAGGGGGCGAGACCCAGTACTTC. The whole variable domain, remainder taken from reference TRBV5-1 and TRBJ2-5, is KAGVTQTPRYLIKTRGQQVTLSCSPISGHRSVSWYQQTPGQGLQFLFEYFSETQRNKGNFPGRFSGRQFSNSRSEMNVSTLELGDSALYLCASSSGTGGETQYFGPGTRLLVL.

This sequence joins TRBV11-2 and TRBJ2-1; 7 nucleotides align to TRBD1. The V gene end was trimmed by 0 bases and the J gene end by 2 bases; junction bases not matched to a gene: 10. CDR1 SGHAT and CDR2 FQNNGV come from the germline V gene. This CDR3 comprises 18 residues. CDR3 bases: TGTGCCAGCAGCTTAGATTCCGTCGGACAGGTCACCTACAATGAGCAGTTCTTC. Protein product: CASSLDSVGQVTYNEQFF.

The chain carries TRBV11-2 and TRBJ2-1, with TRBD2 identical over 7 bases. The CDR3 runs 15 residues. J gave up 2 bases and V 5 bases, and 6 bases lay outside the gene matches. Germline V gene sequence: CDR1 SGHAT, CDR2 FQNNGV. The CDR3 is CASSLAVGAYNEQFF. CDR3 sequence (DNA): TGTGCCAGCAGCCTAGCGGTAGGGGCCTACAATGAGCAGTTCTTC.

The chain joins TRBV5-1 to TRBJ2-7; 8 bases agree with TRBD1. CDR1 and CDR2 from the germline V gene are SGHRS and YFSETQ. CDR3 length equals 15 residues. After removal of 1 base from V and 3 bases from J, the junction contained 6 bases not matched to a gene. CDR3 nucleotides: TGCGCCAGCAGCTTGCGGACAGGGATCGTCTACGAGCAGTACTTC. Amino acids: CASSLRTGIVYEQYF.

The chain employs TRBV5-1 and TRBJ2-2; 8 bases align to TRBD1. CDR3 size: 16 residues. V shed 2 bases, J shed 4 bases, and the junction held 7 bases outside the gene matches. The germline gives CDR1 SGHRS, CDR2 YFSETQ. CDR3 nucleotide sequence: TGCGCCAGCAGCTTCTCCGGGACAGGCGCCACCGGGGAGCTGTTTTTT. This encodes CASSFSGTGATGELFF.

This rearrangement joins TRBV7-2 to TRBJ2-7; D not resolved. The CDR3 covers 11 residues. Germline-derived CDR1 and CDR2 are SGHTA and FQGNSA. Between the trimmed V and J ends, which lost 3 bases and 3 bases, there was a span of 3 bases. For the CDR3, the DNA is TGTGCCAGCAGCTTTAGCTACGAGCAGTACTTC. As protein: CASSFSYEQYF.

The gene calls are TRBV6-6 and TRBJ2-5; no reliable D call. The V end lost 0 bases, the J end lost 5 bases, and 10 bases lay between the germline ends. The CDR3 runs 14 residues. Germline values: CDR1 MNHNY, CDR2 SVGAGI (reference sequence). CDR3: CASSYSTVGETQYF. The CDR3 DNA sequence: TGTGCCAGCAGTTACTCGACGGTCGGGGAGACCCAGTACTTC.

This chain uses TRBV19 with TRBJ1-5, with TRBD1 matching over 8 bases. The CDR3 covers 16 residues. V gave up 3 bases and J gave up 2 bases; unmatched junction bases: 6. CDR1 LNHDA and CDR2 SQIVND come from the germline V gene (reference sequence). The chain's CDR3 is CASSILPDRGNQPQHF. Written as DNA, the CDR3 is TGTGCCAGTAGTATCCTTCCGGACAGGGGCAATCAGCCCCAGCATTTT.

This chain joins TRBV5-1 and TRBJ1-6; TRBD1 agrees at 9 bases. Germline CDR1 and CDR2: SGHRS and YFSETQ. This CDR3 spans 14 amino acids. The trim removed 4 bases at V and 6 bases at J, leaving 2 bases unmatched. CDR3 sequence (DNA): TGCGCCAGCAGCCGGGACAGGGCTAATTCACCCCTCCACTTT. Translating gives CASSRDRANSPLHF.

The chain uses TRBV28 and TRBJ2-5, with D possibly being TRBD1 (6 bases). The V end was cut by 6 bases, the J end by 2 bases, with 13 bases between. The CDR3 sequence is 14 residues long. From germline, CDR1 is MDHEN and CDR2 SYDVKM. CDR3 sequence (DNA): TGTGCCAGCAGAGAACCAGGGGCTCAAGAGACCCAGTACTTC. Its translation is CASREPGAQETQYF. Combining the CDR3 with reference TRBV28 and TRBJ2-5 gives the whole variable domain DVKVTQSSRYLVKRTGEKVFLECVQDMDHENMFWYRQDPGLGLRLIYFSYDVKMKEKGDIPEGYSVSREKKERFSLILESASTNQTSMYLCASREPGAQETQYFGPGTRLLVL.

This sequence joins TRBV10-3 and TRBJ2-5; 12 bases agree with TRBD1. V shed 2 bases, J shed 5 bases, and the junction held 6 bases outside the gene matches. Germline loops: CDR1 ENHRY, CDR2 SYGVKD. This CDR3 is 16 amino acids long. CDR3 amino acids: CAISEPGQGAGETQYF. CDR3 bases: TGTGCCATCAGTGAGCCGGGACAGGGGGCGGGTGAGACCCAGTACTTC.

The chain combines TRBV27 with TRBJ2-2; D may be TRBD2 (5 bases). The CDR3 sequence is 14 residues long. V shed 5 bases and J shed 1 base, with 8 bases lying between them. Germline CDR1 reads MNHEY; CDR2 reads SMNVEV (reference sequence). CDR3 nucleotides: TGTGCCAGCAGTCCACTAGGGAACACCGGGGAGCTGTTTTTT. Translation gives CASSPLGNTGELFF.

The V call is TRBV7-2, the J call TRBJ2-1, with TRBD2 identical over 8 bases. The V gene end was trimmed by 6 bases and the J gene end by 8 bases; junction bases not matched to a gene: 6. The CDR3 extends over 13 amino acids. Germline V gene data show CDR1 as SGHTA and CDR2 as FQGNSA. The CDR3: CASSSRLAHEQFF. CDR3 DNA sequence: TGTGCCAGCAGTTCAAGACTAGCGCATGAGCAGTTCTTC. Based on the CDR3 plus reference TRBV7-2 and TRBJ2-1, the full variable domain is GAGVSQSPSNKVTEKGKDVELRCDPISGHTALYWYRQSLGQGLEFLIYFQGNSAPDKSGLPSDRFSAERTGGSVSTLTIQRTQQEDSAVYLCASSSRLAHEQFFGPGTRLTVL.

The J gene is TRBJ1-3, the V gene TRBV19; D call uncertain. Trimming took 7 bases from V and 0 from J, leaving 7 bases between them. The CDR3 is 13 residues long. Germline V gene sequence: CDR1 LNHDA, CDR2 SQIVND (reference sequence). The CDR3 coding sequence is TGTGCCAGTACCCCACTCTCTGGAAACACCATATATTTT. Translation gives CASTPLSGNTIYF. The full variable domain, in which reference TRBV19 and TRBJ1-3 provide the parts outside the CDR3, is DGGITQSPKYLFRKEGQNVTLSCEQNLNHDAMYWYRQDPGQGLRLIYYSQIVNDFQKGDIAEGYSVSREKKESFPLTVTSAQKNPTAFYLCASTPLSGNTIYFGEGSWLTVV.

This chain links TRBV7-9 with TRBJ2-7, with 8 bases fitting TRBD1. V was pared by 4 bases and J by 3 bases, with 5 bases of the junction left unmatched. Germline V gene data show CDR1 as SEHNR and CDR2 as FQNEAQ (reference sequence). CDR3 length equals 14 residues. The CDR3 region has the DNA TGTGCCAGCAGCTCTCCAGGGGGCTTCTACGAGCAGTACTTC. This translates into CASSSPGGFYEQYF.

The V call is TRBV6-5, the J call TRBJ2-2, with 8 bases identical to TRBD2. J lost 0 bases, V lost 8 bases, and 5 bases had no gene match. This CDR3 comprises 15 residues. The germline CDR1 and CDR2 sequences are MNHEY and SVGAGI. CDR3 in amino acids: CASGSGGANTGELFF. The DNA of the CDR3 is TGTGCCAGCGGCAGCGGGGGAGCGAACACCGGGGAGCTGTTTTTT.

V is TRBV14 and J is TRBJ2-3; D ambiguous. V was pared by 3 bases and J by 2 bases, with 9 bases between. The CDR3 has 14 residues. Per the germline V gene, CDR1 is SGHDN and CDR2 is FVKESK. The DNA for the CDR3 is TGTGCCAGCAGCCACTATTACGCCACAGATACGCAGTATTTT. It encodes CASSHYYATDTQYF.

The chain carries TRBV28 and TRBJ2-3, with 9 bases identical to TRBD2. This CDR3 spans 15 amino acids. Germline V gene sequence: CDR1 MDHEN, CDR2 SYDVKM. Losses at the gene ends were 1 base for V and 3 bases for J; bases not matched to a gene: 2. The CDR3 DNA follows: TGTGCCAGCAGTTTATACCTAGCGGGAACAGATACGCAGTATTTT. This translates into CASSLYLAGTDTQYF.

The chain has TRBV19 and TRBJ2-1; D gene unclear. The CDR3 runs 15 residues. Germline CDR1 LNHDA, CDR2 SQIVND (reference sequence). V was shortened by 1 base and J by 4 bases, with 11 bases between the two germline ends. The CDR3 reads CASSIGPGEYNEQFF. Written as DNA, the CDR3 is TGTGCCAGTAGTATAGGGCCGGGTGAGTACAATGAGCAGTTCTTC.